A selection of T cell receptor beta chains follows, all from one sample in a study of blood T cells in healthy people across ages. TCRdb independently ran MiXCR on the 5' RACE reads; one entry per CDR3 protein. The sample holds about 1.4 million distinct CDR3 sequences; 45% to 70% are singletons and the top ten take 6.7%. The sample taken for sequencing was blood. These receptor sequences come from a man between 18 and 35 years old in good health. The CDR3 runs from the conserved cysteine through the conserved F or W. The order of the fields is J gene, clone size, V gene, D gene, CDR3 DNA, CDR3 protein. A D gene is named only where the DNA matches it firmly. Expanded clones get a size class; other rows say once, few or many, or leave the size out.

>TRBJ2-1|-|TRBV7-9|TRBD1
TGTGCCAGCAGCCCTCGGGACAGCGTAGGCGAGCAGTTCTTC
CASSPRDSVGEQFF
>TRBJ2-6|few|TRBV4-1|-
TGCGCCAGCAGCCAAGGGGCCTCTGGGGCCAACGTCCTGACTTTC
CASSQGASGANVLTF
>TRBJ1-6|-|TRBV21-1|-
TGTGCCAGCAGCAAAACGCGAGCGGAAAATTCACCCCTCCACTTT
CASSKTRAENSPLHF
>TRBJ2-5|few|TRBV3-1|TRBD2
TGTGCCAGCCAAGGACTAGCGGGGGCAGAGACCCAGTACTTC
CASQGLAGAETQYF
>TRBJ1-2|-|TRBV5-1|-
TGCGCCAGCAGCCCTGGAGGGCAGGGAAAAGGCTACACCTTC
CASSPGGQGKGYTF
>TRBJ2-4|once|TRBV11-2|-
TGTGCCAGCAGCTTAGGCCTTTGGTCGGCCAAAAACATTCAGTACTTC
CASSLGLWSAKNIQYF
>TRBJ2-1|-|TRBV12-5|-
TGTGCTAGTGGTTTAACAGGGAGTTTGGGTAATGAGCAGTTCTTC
CASGLTGSLGNEQFF
>TRBJ2-2|-|TRBV15|-
TGTGCCACCAGCAGAGATCTTGGGGGCGCTGCCGGGGAGCTGTTTTTT
CATSRDLGGAAGELFF
>TRBJ2-7|few|TRBV29-1|TRBD2
TGCAGCGTGGGCCCAACTAGCGGCTCCTACGAGCAGTACTTC
CSVGPTSGSYEQYF
>TRBJ2-7|few|TRBV20-1|TRBD1
TGCAGTGCCGCGACAGGGCTGACCTACGAGCAGTACTTC
CSAATGLTYEQYF
>TRBJ1-2|-|TRBV6-5|-
TGTGCCAGCGGTCGGGCTGGCTATGGCTACACCTTC
CASGRAGYGYTF
>TRBJ2-1|-|TRBV7-9|-
TGTGTCAGCAGCCCCTCCTCGGGGAAAGGATACAATGAGCAGTTCTTC
CVSSPSSGKGYNEQFF
>TRBJ2-3|-|TRBV2|-
TGTGCCAACCGGCTCGGACAGCCCACAGATACGCAGTATTTT
CANRLGQPTDTQYF
>TRBJ2-1|-|TRBV5-1|TRBD2
TGCGCCAGCAGCCCTACAGCGGGAGTCGGCTACAATGAGCAGTTCTTC
CASSPTAGVGYNEQFF
>TRBJ1-2|-|TRBV20-1|-
TGCAGTGCTAGCCCGACGCGCTTGGGGTTTGGCTACACCTTC
CSASPTRLGFGYTF
>TRBJ2-4|-|TRBV7-2|TRBD1
TGTGCCAGCAGCTTACCCCTCCGGACAGGGCAGTACTTC
CASSLPLRTGQYF
>TRBJ1-2|few|TRBV28|TRBD1
TGTGCCAGCAGCCTAGGGACAGGGGTTGGTGGCTACACCTTC
CASSLGTGVGGYTF
>TRBJ2-7|few|TRBV7-9|-
TGTGCCAGCAGCCCCCGGACAGAGACCTACGAGCAGTACTTC
CASSPRTETYEQYF
>TRBJ2-3|-|TRBV2|TRBD2
TGTGCCAGCGGGGGGGGGACTAGTCTGAATACGCAGTATTTT
CASGGGTSLNTQYF
>TRBJ2-3|-|TRBV18|-
TGTGCCAGCTCACCCAGGGACACCACCACAGATACGCAGTATTTT
CASSPRDTTTDTQYF
>TRBJ2-3|few|TRBV12-3/TRBV12-4|-
TGTGCCAGCAAGTCCTACAATACGCAGTATTTT
CASKSYNTQYF
>TRBJ2-7|few|TRBV5-5|-
TGTGCCAGCAGCTGGATTAGGGGAACCTACGAGCAGTACTTC
CASSWIRGTYEQYF
>TRBJ2-3|-|TRBV27|-
TGTGCCAGCAGTTTTGAAGGGGGGCAGGATACGCAGTATTTT
CASSFEGGQDTQYF
>TRBJ2-5|-|TRBV29-1|-
TGCAGCGTTCGCCGGGACGATCAAGAGACCCAGTACTTC
CSVRRDDQETQYF
>TRBJ1-1|-|TRBV7-2|-
TGTGCCAGCAGCCCTGCTGGGGGGGCGAACACTGAAGCTTTCTTT
CASSPAGGANTEAFF
>TRBJ2-7|-|TRBV6-6|-
TGTGCCAGCGATGACGGTACCTACGAGCAGTACTTC
CASDDGTYEQYF
>TRBJ2-3|-|TRBV7-9|-
TGTGCCAGCAGCTTCAGAGCTAGCCCAGATACGCAGTATTTT
CASSFRASPDTQYF
>TRBJ1-1|few|TRBV29-1|-
TGCAGCGTTGCCAGAGATGGGTACACTGAAGCTTTCTTT
CSVARDGYTEAFF
>TRBJ2-3|-|TRBV7-2|TRBD2
TGTGCCAGCAGCCCTAATCCACTAGCGGCGTGGAGCACAGATACGCAGTATTTT
CASSPNPLAAWSTDTQYF
>TRBJ2-7|-|TRBV3-1|TRBD1
TGTGCCAGCAGCCAAGATCGGGGGACAGGGTTCCACGAGCAGTACTTC
CASSQDRGTGFHEQYF
>TRBJ2-7|few|TRBV20-1|-
TGCAGTGCTAGAGGTCCGGGCGGGGGCTTCTCCTACGAGCAGTACTTC
CSARGPGGGFSYEQYF
>TRBJ1-4|-|TRBV7-6|TRBD1
TGTGCCAGCAGCTTAGCCGGACAGGGCTTGGGTGAAAACCTGTTTTTT
CASSLAGQGLGENLFF
>TRBJ2-7|-|TRBV7-9|-
TGTGCCAGCAGCTTAGTCAGTCGAGGCCACTACGAGCAGTACTTC
CASSLVSRGHYEQYF
>TRBJ2-1|few|TRBV5-1|TRBD2
TGCGCCAGCAGCCGTGGCGGGAGGGGGGACAATGAGCAGTTCTTC
CASSRGGRGDNEQFF
>TRBJ1-2|-|TRBV5-6|-
TGTGCCAGCAGCTTGGTAGCCAGCCCTTACTATGGCTACACCTTC
CASSLVASPYYGYTF
>TRBJ2-3|-|TRBV20-1|TRBD2
TGCAGTGCTAGCACCCACGGATGGACTAGCGGGAGGGAGGGAGATACGCAGTATTTT
CSASTHGWTSGREGDTQYF